The rows below give T cell receptor beta chains drawn from one sample of a study. MiXCR, run by TCRdb on the 5' RACE reads, gives a single entry per CDR3 protein. The table includes about 6,000 distinct CDR3 sequences, around 60% detected once. Sequencing used naive CD4+ T cells sorted from blood. The source is a female donor with breast cancer. Both conserved end residues are trimmed from each CDR3.

ASNSRDNYNEQF,TRBJ2-1,TRBV7-2
ASSYQSSGNTIY,TRBJ1-3,TRBV6-5
ASSLWGDQPQH,TRBJ1-5,TRBV7-2
ASAATRSTDTQY,TRBJ2-3,TRBV5-1
SARAQGARGNQPQH,TRBJ1-5,TRBV20-1
SYPPSGRSQETQY,TRBJ2-5,TRBV20-1
SVQDSYEQY,TRBJ2-7,TRBV29-1
ASSLETSGFNEQF,TRBJ2-1,TRBV28
SAGRGLVETQY,TRBJ2-5,TRBV20-1
ASSRLDGGMGF,TRBJ2-1,TRBV13
ASSLGQSTDTQY,TRBJ2-3,TRBV7-9
ASSQEGLLANEQF,TRBJ2-1,TRBV4-3
SGSLRREETQY,TRBJ2-5,TRBV20-1
ASSPGGVLYEQY,TRBJ2-7,TRBV5-1
ASSLGAGVAF,TRBJ1-1,TRBV7-2
SAPAVAADTQY,TRBJ2-3,TRBV20-1
ASIRDWGGLNTEAF,TRBJ1-1,TRBV12-3/TRBV12-4
ASSLAPPGQVDTEAF,TRBJ1-1,TRBV7-6
ASRKNLAGKYEQY,TRBJ2-7,TRBV7-2
ASSRGQGMGYT,TRBJ1-2,TRBV25-1
SGARTINTEAF,TRBJ1-1,TRBV29-1
AWSWGQGGGYT,TRBJ1-2,TRBV30